A selection of T cell receptor beta chains follows, all from one sample in a study of OX40 agonist ivuxolimab in advanced cancers. Assay: immunoSEQ multiplex PCR; the TCRdb copy retains only in-frame clones and omits some. The profile shows approximately 60,000 clones, approximately 88% of them singletons. The sequences come from CD4+ or CD8+ T cells sorted from blood, collected in a trial of the OX40 agonist ivuxolimab. These receptors were obtained from an adult with an advanced solid tumor such as melanoma, head and neck, liver or kidney cancer. CDR3s leave out the opening cysteine and the closing phenylalanine or tryptophan.

TRBV6-1	TRBJ2-3	AIQGLTDTQY
TRBV6-1	TRBJ2-5	ASSMTGVDETQY
TRBV14	TRBJ2-6	ASSQGAGGLYSGANVLT
TRBV10-1	TRBJ2-5	ASSEGGGETQY
TRBV15	TRBJ1-4	ATSRDHGEKLF
TRBV5-6	TRBJ2-6	ASSFWSSSGANVLT
TRBV5-4	TRBJ2-3	ASSLRRTRDTDTQY
TRBV4-1	TRBJ1-5	ASRKMGGTNQPQH
TRBV25-1	TRBJ2-6	ASSEPGQVFSGANVLT
TRBV30	TRBJ2-2	AFRDRVFSTNTGELF
TRBV5-1	TRBJ1-2	ASSKDRGNYGYT
TRBV6-4	TRBJ2-3	ASSPASGASGGTQY
TRBV5-1	TRBJ2-7	ASSYEGSHYYEQY
TRBV30	TRBJ2-1	AWSVGTGGHNEQF
TRBV6-6	TRBJ2-1	ASTPGGWNEQF
TRBV5-1	TRBJ1-2	ASSLGQGNLYGYT
TRBV5-1	TRBJ2-7	ASSLRGQFLEQY
TRBV2	TRBJ1-3	ASRGTGPDSGNTIY
TRBV19	TRBJ1-5	ASSIGHFTNQPQH
TRBV7-9	TRBJ1-5	ASSLYAEQPQH
TRBV7-2	TRBJ1-1	ASSHSGWNTEAF
TRBV15	TRBJ1-2	ATSMVSSNYGYT
TRBV5-4	TRBJ2-2	ASSFGAGVKDTGELF
TRBV7-2	TRBJ2-7	ASSLGGQGFGEQY
TRBV27	TRBJ2-6	ASSLLTGGSGANVLT
TRBV5-1	TRBJ2-7	ASSSLAGGYYEQY
TRBV7-9	TRBJ1-1	ASSLGTGFGTEAF
TRBV14	TRBJ2-7	ASSQQLGTYEQY
TRBV21-1	TRBJ2-7	ASSKVGTGGYEQY
TRBV10-1	TRBJ2-3	ASSDLVNTQY
TRBV4-2	TRBJ1-3	ASSHGARGPRWDGNTIY
TRBV5-1	TRBJ1-5	ASSLWGYSNQPQH
TRBV29-1	TRBJ2-3	SVGRREDTQY
TRBV19	TRBJ1-1	ASSPDIGNTEAF
TRBV5-1	TRBJ1-2	ASRARDSKNYGYT
TRBV7-2	TRBJ2-7	ASSFSGAGSYEQY
TRBV4-3	TRBJ2-1	ASSQGIGVYNEQF
TRBV6-5	TRBJ2-5	AISGRTAQETQY
TRBV14	TRBJ2-5	ASSRLRAGWVETQY
TRBV19	TRBJ1-3	ASSAWTFVNSGNTIY
TRBV5-6	TRBJ2-2	ASSRVGTSVNTGELF